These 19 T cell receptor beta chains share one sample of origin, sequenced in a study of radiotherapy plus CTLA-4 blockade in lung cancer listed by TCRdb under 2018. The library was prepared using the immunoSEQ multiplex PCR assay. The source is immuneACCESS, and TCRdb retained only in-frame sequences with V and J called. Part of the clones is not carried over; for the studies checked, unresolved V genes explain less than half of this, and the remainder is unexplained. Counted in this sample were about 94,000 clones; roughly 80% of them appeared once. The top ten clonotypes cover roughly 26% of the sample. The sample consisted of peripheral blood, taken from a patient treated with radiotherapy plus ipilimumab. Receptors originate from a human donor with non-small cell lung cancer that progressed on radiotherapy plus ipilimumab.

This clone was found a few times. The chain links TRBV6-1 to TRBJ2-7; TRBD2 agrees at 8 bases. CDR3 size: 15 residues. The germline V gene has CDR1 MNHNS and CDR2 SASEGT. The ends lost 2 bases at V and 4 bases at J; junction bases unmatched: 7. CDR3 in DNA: TGTGCCAGCAGTGAATGGAAAAGCGGGGGTTACGAGCAGTACGTC. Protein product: CASSEWKSGGYEQYV.

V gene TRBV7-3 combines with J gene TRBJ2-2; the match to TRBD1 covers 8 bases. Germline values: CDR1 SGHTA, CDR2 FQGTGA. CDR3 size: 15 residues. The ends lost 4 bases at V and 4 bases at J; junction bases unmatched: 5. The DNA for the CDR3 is TGTGCCAGCAGCTGGGGGACAGGAATCACCGGGGAGCTGTTTTTT. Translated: CASSWGTGITGELFF.

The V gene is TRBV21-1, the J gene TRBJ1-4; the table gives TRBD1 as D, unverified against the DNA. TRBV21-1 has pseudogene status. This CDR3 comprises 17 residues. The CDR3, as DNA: TGTGCCAGCAGCAACACCCAGGACAGGGGAACTAATGAAAAACTGTTTTTT. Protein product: CASSNTQDRGTNEKLFF.

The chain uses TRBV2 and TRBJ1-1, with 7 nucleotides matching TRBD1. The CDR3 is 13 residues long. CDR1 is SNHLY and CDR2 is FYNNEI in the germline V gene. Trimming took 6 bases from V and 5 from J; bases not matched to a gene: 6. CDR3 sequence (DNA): TGTGCCAGCAGCCTGGACAGGTATACTGAAGCTTTCTTT. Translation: CASSLDRYTEAFF. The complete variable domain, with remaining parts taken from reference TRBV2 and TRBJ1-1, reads EPEVTQTPSHQVTQMGQEVILRCVPISNHLYFYWYRQILGQKVEFLVSFYNNEISEKSEIFDDQFSVERPDGSNFTLKIRSTKLEDSAMYFCASSLDRYTEAFFGQGTRLTVV.

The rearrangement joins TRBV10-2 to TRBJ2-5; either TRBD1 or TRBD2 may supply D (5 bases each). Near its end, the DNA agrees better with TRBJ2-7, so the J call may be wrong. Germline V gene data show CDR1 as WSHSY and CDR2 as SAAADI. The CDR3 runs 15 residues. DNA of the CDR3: TGCGCCAGCAGTGAACTCCACGAGGGGCCCTACGAGCAGTACTTC. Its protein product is CASSELHEGPYEQYF.

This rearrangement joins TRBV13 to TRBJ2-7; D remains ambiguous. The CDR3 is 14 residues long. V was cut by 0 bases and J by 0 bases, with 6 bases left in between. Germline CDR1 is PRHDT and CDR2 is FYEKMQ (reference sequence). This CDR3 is CASSLGKRSYEQYV. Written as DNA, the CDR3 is TGTGCCAGCAGCTTAGGTAAACGCTCCTACGAGCAGTACGTC.

The DNA for the CDR3 is TGTGCCAGCCGAAACAGGGCTGGACTGGCGCTGTTTTCAGAGACCCAGTACTTC. Translated: CASRNRAGLALFSETQYF. The V call is TRBV11-3, the J call TRBJ2-5, with a tentative D call TRBD1 (6 bases). V dropped 8 bases and J dropped 4 bases, with 29 bases sitting between them. Per germline, CDR1 SGHNT and CDR2 YENEEA. CDR3 length: 18 amino acids.

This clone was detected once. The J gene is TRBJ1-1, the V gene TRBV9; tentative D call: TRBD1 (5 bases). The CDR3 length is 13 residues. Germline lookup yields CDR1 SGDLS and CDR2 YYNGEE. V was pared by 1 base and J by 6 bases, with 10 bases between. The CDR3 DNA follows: TGTGCCAGCAGCGTATTCGGGGGTTCTGAAGCTTTCTTT. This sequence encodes CASSVFGGSEAFF. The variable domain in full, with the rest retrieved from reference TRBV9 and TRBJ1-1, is DSGVTQTPKHLITATGQRVTLRCSPRSGDLSVYWYQQSLDQGLQFLIQYYNGEERAKGNILERFSAQQFPDLHSELNLSSLELGDSALYFCASSVFGGSEAFFGQGTRLTVV.

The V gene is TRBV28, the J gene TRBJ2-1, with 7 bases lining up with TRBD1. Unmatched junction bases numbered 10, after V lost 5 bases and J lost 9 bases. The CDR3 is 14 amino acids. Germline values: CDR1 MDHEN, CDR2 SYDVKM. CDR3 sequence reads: CASSRQGNLGEQFF. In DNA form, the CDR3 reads TGTGCCAGCAGTCGACAGGGTAACCTTGGTGAGCAGTTCTTC. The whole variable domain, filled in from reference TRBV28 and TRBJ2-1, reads DVKVTQSSRYLVKRTGEKVFLECVQDMDHENMFWYRQDPGLGLRLIYFSYDVKMKEKGDIPEGYSVSREKKERFSLILESASTNQTSMYLCASSRQGNLGEQFFGPGTRLTVL.

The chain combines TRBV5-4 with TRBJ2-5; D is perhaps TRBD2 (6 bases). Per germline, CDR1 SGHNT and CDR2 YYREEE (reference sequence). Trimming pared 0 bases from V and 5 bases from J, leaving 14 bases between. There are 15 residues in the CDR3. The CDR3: CASSLGGTGEETQYF. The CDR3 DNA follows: TGTGCCAGCAGCTTGGGGGGAACGGGGGAGGAGACCCAGTACTTC.

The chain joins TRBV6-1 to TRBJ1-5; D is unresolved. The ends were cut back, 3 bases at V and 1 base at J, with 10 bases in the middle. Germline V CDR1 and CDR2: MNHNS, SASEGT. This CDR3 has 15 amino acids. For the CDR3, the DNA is TGTGCCAGCAGTGACAGTCTCGTAAGCAATCAGCCCCAGCATTTT. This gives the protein CASSDSLVSNQPQHF.

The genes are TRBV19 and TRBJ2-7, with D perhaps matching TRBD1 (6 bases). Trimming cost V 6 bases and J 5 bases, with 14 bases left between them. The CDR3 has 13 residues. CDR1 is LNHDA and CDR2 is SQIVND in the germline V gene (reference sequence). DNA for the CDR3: TGTGCCAGTAGGCCTACAGGGATCAACGAGCAGTACTTC. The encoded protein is CASRPTGINEQYF.

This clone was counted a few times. Here the CDR3 reads CASSAGGTNEKLFF. CDR3 bases: TGTGCCAGTAGCGCAGGGGGCACAAATGAAAAACTGTTTTTT. The genes are TRBV19 and TRBJ1-4; 8 positions match TRBD1. CDR3 length: 14 residues. J was trimmed by 5 bases and V by 6 bases; bases with no gene match: 5. CDR1 is LNHDA, CDR2 SQIVND, per germline (reference sequence).

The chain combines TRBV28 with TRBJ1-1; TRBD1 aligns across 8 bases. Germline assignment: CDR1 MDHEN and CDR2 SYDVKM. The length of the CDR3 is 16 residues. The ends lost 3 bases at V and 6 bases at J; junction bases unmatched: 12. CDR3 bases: TGTGCCAGCAGTTTTCAGACTTGGACAGGGCGACCTGAAGCTTTCTTT. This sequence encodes CASSFQTWTGRPEAFF.

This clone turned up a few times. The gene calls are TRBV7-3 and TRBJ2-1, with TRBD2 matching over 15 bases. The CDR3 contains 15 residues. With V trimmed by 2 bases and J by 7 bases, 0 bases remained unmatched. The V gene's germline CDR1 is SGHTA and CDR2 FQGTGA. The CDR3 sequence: CASSLGTSGRNEQFF. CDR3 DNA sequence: TGTGCCAGCAGCTTAGGGACTAGCGGGAGGAATGAGCAGTTCTTC.

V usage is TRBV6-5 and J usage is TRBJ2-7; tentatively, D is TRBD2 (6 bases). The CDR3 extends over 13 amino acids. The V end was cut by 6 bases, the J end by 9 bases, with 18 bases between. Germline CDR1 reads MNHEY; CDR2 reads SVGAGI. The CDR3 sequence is CASRGGASNRQYV. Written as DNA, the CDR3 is TGTGCCAGCAGAGGAGGGGCCTCCAACAGGCAGTACGTC.

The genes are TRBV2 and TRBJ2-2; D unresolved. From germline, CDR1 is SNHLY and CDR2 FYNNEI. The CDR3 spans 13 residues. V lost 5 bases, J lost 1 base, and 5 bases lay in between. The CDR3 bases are TGTGCCAGCAGTCTTGAGAACACCGGGGAGCTGTTTTTT. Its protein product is CASSLENTGELFF.

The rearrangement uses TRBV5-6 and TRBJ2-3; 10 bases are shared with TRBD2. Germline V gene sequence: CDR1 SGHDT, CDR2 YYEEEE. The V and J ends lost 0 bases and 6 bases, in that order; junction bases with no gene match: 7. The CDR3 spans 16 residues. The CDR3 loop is CASSLGLAGRIDTQYF. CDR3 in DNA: TGTGCCAGCAGCTTGGGACTAGCGGGCCGAATCGATACGCAGTATTTT.

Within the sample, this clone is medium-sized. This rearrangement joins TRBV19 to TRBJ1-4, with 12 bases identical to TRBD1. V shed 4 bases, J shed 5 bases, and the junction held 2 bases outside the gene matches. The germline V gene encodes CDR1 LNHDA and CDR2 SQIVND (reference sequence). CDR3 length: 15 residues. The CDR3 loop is CASSTGTGGNEKLFF. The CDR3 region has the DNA TGTGCCAGTAGTACGGGGACAGGGGGCAATGAAAAACTGTTTTTT.